This T cell receptor (beta chain) originates from a study of blood T cell repertoires in COVID-19. The wider study: In each case, the material was cDNA or gDNA derived from T cells, B-cell-depleted T cells, or PBMCs.

The germline gives CDR1 SGHAT, CDR2 FQNNGV. V lost 2 bases, J lost 0 bases, and 4 bases lay in between. The CDR3 length is 14 residues. TCRdb's table, derived via immunoSEQ multiplex PCR, lists solely in-frame clones and lacks some. This table has 60,000 or so clones, about 77% appearing once. The clonotype comes from a human donor in a cohort sampled during active COVID-19. The V gene is TRBV11-2, the J gene TRBJ2-2; D remains ambiguous. The source material was peripheral blood. The CDR3 sequence is CASSLHSNTGELFF. In DNA, the CDR3 is TGTGCCAGCAGCTTACATTCGAACACCGGGGAGCTGTTTTTT. The full variable domain, with the rest looked up from reference TRBV11-2 and TRBJ2-2, is EAGVAQSPRYKIIEKRQSVAFWCNPISGHATLYWYQQILGQGPKLLIQFQNNGVVDDSQLPKDRFSAERLKGVDSTLKIQPAKLEDSAVYLCASSLHSNTGELFFGEGSRLTVL.